The clone carrying this T cell receptor (beta chain) was seen a single time. This entry comes from a study of blood T cell repertoires in COVID-19. Study-wide context: The United States, Italy and Spain provided the acute and convalescent COVID-19 samples. PBMCs, B-cell-depleted T cells, or T cells were the source of the cDNA or gDNA that made up the material.

Original data processing: Amplification of reference gene primers provided the estimated nucleated cell counts. The repertoire was sequenced with immunoSEQ multiplex PCR; TCRdb's copy has only in-frame clones and lacks some. V, J and clone size are those of that table, while D and trimming were read from the DNA. The sample yields 300,000 to 400,000 clones, over 70% seen once. This CDR3 spans 18 amino acids. In germline, CDR1 is LNHDA, CDR2 SQIVND (reference sequence). Trimming at V came to 6 bases and at J to 0 bases, leaving 13 bases not matched to a gene. The V and J genes are TRBV19 and TRBJ2-3, with 9 bases aligning to TRBD2. This TCR derives from a woman aged 45-65 years with COVID-19, enrolled during active disease. Material: peripheral blood. The CDR3 region is CASRSSTLAGGSTDTQYF. CDR3 bases: TGTGCCAGTAGGAGCAGTACGCTGGCGGGAGGGAGCACAGATACGCAGTATTTT.